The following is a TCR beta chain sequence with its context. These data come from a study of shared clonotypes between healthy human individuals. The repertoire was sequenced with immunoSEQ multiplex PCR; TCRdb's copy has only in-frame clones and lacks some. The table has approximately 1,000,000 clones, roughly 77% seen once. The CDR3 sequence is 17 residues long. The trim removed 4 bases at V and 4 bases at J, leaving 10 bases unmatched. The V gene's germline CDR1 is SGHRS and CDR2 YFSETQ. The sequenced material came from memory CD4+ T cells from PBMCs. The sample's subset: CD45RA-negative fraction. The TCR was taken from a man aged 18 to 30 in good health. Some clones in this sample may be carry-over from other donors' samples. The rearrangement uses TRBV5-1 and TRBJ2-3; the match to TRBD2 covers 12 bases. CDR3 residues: CASSTPTSGSGADTQYF. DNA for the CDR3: TGCGCCAGCAGCACACCGACTAGCGGGAGTGGGGCAGATACGCAGTATTTT.